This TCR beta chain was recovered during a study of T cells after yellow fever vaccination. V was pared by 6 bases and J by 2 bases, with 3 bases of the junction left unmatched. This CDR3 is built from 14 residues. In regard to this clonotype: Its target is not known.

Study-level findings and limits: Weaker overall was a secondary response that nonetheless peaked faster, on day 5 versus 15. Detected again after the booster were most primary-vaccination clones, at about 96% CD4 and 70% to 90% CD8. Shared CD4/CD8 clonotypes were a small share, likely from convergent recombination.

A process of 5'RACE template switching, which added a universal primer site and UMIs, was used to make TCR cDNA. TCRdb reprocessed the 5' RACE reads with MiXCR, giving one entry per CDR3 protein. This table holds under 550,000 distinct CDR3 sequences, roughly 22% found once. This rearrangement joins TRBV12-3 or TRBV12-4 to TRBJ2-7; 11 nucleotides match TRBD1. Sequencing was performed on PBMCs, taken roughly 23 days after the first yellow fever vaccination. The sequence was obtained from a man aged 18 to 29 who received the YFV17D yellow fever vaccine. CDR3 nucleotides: TGTGCCAGCAGAGGGACAGGGGGTGCCTACGAGCAGTACTTC. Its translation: CASRGTGGAYEQYF.